This TCR beta chain originates from a study of graft-versus-host responses after intestinal transplantation. This table comes from immunoSEQ multiplex PCR, and its TCRdb copy is limited to in-frame clones, with some not included. The table shows tens of thousands of clones, with 90% to 95% occurring only once. Study-wide results and limits: Declines in HvG clones occurring early post-transplant were associated with peak circulating GvH clone levels. High graft-versus-host to host-versus-graft clonal ratios were found in allografts of patients who had graft-donor T cell macrochimerism. GvH clones were identified in recipient marrow, with some first appearing in ileum or blood.

The CDR3 runs to 15 residues. V was shortened by 2 bases and J by 2 bases, with 15 bases between the two germline ends. Germline lookup yields CDR1 GTSNPN and CDR2 SVGIG (reference sequence). Notes on this clone: Antigen specificity is unknown.

The gene calls are TRBV30 and TRBJ2-5, with unresolved D. The receptor was derived from a human donor who received an intestinal transplant. This specimen consisted of unstimulated CD8+ T cells sorted from spleen or lymph node cells, obtained before intestinal transplant. The CDR3, as DNA: TGTGCCTGGAGTTGGGAAAGCGCCACACAAGAGACCCAGTACTTC. Its protein is CAWSWESATQETQYF.